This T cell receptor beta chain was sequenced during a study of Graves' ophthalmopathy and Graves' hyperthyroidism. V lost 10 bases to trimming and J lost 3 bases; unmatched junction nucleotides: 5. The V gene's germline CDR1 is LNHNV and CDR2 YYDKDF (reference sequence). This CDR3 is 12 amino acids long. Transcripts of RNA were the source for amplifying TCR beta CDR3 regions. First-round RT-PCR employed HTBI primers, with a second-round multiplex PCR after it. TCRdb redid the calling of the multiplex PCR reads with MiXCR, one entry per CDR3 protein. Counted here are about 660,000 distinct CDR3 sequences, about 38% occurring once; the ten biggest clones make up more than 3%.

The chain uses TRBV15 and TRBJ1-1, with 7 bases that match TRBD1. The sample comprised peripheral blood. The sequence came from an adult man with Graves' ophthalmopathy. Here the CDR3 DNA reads TGTGCCATAGCGACAGGGTACACTGAAGCTTTCTTT. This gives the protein CAIATGYTEAFF.